These 13 T cell receptor beta chains were sequenced from one sample in a study of blood T cell repertoires in COVID-19. The method was immunoSEQ multiplex PCR; TCRdb's version includes in-frame clones alone and lacks a portion of them. This sample has 190,000 or so clones, with around 88% found just once. What was sequenced was PBMCs or T cells enriched from blood (not recorded which). The receptors stem from a woman in her thirties who had recovered from COVID-19.

The rearrangement links TRBV28 to TRBJ1-4, with unresolved D. Germline values: CDR1 MDHEN, CDR2 SYDVKM. The ends were cut back, 6 bases at V and 6 bases at J, with 14 bases in the middle. This CDR3 is 14 amino acids long. The CDR3 spells CASSPSRRHEKLFF. The CDR3 DNA reads TGTGCCAGCAGCCCCTCCCGGAGGCATGAAAAACTGTTTTTT.

The chain uses TRBV27 and TRBJ1-2; 9 nucleotides agree with TRBD1. Germline CDR1 is MNHEY and CDR2 is SMNVEV (reference sequence). J was trimmed by 10 bases and V by 6 bases; bases with no gene match: 9. This CDR3 region has 13 residues. The CDR3 protein is CASSLDRGNPYTF. As DNA, the CDR3 is TGTGCCAGCAGCTTGGACAGGGGAAACCCCTACACCTTC.

This clone was picked up a small number of times. CDR3: CASSSKTGGWDEQYF. The CDR3, as DNA: TGTGCCAGCAGCTCTAAGACAGGGGGATGGGACGAGCAGTACTTC. This chain links TRBV5-5 with TRBJ2-7, with 9 nucleotides matching TRBD1. This CDR3 contains 15 residues. The J segment lost 5 bases and the V segment lost 3 bases, leaving 9 bases of the junction unmatched. Germline loops: CDR1 SGHKS, CDR2 YYEKEE (reference sequence).

This clone was counted a few times. The gene calls are TRBV7-9 and TRBJ2-7; TRBD2 aligns across 13 bases. The germline V gene has CDR1 SEHNR and CDR2 FQNEAQ (reference sequence). CDR3 length: 16 amino acids. The V segment lost 5 bases and the J segment 3 bases; nucleotides outside the gene matches: 7. CDR3 loop: CASSAIRLAGGYEQYF. The CDR3 nucleotides are TGTGCCAGCAGCGCAATCCGACTAGCGGGAGGCTACGAGCAGTACTTC.

This clone has only one observation. This sequence joins TRBV15 and TRBJ2-7; 8 nucleotides match TRBD2. V lost 6 bases to trimming and J lost 5 bases; unmatched junction nucleotides: 12. The germline CDR1 and CDR2 sequences are LNHNV and YYDKDF (reference sequence). The CDR3 has 15 amino acids. The DNA of the CDR3 is TGTGCCACCAGGAGACGGGGGGGTCCTGGGGACGAGCAGTACTTC. Protein: CATRRRGGPGDEQYF.

V gene TRBV5-6 combines with J gene TRBJ2-1; TRBD2 matches 10 bases. The CDR3 sequence is 15 residues long. Germline V lookup: CDR1 SGHDT, CDR2 YYEEEE. Losses at the gene ends were 1 base for V and 4 bases for J; bases not matched to a gene: 2. Here the CDR3 reads CASSLTSGVYNEQFF. The DNA for the CDR3 is TGTGCCAGCAGCTTGACTAGCGGGGTTTACAATGAGCAGTTCTTC. Full variable domain (rest looked up from reference TRBV5-6 and TRBJ2-1): DAGVTQSPTHLIKTRGQQVTLRCSPKSGHDTVSWYQQALGQGPQFIFQYYEEEERQRGNFPDRFSGHQFPNYSSELNVNALLLGDSALYLCASSLTSGVYNEQFFGPGTRLTVL.

This clone was detected a few times. The chain has TRBV11-2 and TRBJ2-7; 7 nucleotides align to TRBD1. Germline assignment: CDR1 SGHAT and CDR2 FQNNGV. The junction had 8 bases not matched to a gene; V was cut back by 5 bases and J by 4 bases. This CDR3 is 14 amino acids long. The CDR3, as DNA: TGTGCCAGCAGCCCAGACAGGGTTCTTTACGAGCAGTACTTC. Translating it yields CASSPDRVLYEQYF.

This chain joins TRBV6-5 and TRBJ2-7, with 7 bases that match TRBD1. The CDR3 spans 15 residues. Unmatched junction bases numbered 5, after V lost 2 bases and J lost 1 base. Germline values: CDR1 MNHEY, CDR2 SVGAGI. The CDR3 here is CASSYRDRASYEQYF. CDR3 coding DNA: TGTGCCAGCAGTTACCGGGACAGAGCATCCTACGAGCAGTACTTC.

The CDR3 coding sequence is TGTGCCAGCAGCTTGACCGCCGGGGTGCCGACCACCGGGGAGCTGTTTTTT. Translation gives CASSLTAGVPTTGELFF. The chain recombines TRBV7-2 with TRBJ2-2, with a possible D match to TRBD2 (5 bases). The CDR3 covers 17 residues. The ends were cut back, 3 bases at V and 4 bases at J, with 18 bases in the middle. Looked up from germline, CDR1 is SGHTA and CDR2 is FQGNSA.

V gene TRBV9 combines with J gene TRBJ2-2; D uncertain. V lost 3 bases, J lost 8 bases, and 5 bases lay in between. The CDR3 loop spans 11 amino acids. Germline V gene data show CDR1 as SGDLS and CDR2 as YYNGEE. CDR3 region: CASSDRGELFF. The CDR3 DNA reads as TGTGCCAGCAGCGATCGGGGGGAGCTGTTTTTT.

In DNA form, the CDR3 reads TGTGCCAGCAGGCGACAGGAGTACTATGGCTACACCTTC. Its translation is CASRRQEYYGYTF. The V call is TRBV6-5, the J call TRBJ1-2; TRBD1 might be the D (6 bases). Trimming removed 6 bases at V and 3 bases at J, with 11 bases between. From germline, CDR1 is MNHEY and CDR2 SVGAGI. CDR3 size: 13 residues.

The gene calls are TRBV29-1 and TRBJ2-3, with D possibly TRBD2 on 6 matching bases. CDR1 is SQVTM and CDR2 is ANQGSEA in the germline V gene. V was cut by 6 bases and J by 0 bases, with 16 bases left in between. The length of the CDR3 is 15 residues. The CDR3 DNA sequence: TGCAGCGTCGTAAACAGCGGGTCTAGCACAGATACGCAGTATTTT. Its translation: CSVVNSGSSTDTQYF.

The chain combines TRBV21-1 with TRBJ2-6; the table's D call of TRBD2 was not tested on the DNA. TRBV21-1 corresponds to a pseudogene. The CDR3 contains 19 residues. For the CDR3, the DNA is TGTGCCAGCAGCAAAATGAGGCGAGACGGAGTCTCTGGGGCCAACGTCCTGACTTTC. It translates to CASSKMRRDGVSGANVLTF.